The 18 T cell receptor beta chains presented below share a single source sample, sequenced in a study of cytomegalovirus exposure and HLA in healthy donors. PCR was performed using 60 Vbeta and 13 Jbeta primers. Clones were read by immunoSEQ multiplex PCR, and TCRdb kept only the in-frame ones, dropping some. The sample comprises approximately 76,000 clones, around three quarters of which are singletons, and 2% to 2.5% rests with the top ten. Sequencing input: PBMCs. These receptors were collected from a man aged 30 to 45 in good health and CMV-seronegative.

The chain is built from TRBV7-2 and TRBJ2-5; perhaps TRBD2 as D (5 bases). This CDR3 region has 14 residues. Germline V gene sequence: CDR1 SGHTA, CDR2 FQGNSA. The V gene lost 2 bases and the J gene lost 7 bases, with 14 bases spanning the gap. CDR3 DNA sequence: TGTGCCAGCAGCTTATGGGAGACTCCGGGGACCCAGTACTTC. Protein product: CASSLWETPGTQYF.

This clone was seen a few times. The rearrangement links TRBV6-6 to TRBJ2-1; 9 bases are a match to TRBD1. The germline V gene has CDR1 MNHNY and CDR2 SVGAGI (reference sequence). Trimming cost V 6 bases and J 7 bases; bases outside gene matches: 10. CDR3 length: 15 amino acids. The CDR3 loop is CASSQYRGLGNEQFF. The DNA of the CDR3 is TGTGCCAGCAGCCAATACAGGGGGCTAGGGAATGAGCAGTTCTTC.

The chain couples TRBV28 to TRBJ2-7; 8 nucleotides align to TRBD1. The CDR3 runs to 13 residues. With V trimmed by 5 bases and J by 3 bases, 3 bases remained unmatched. Germline lookup yields CDR1 MDHEN and CDR2 SYDVKM. The CDR3 coding sequence is TGTGCCAGCAGTCCAGGGACAGGCTACGAGCAGTACTTC. Its protein product is CASSPGTGYEQYF.

This clone was detected once. The chain joins TRBV28 to TRBJ1-4, with D unresolved. The germline CDR1 and CDR2 sequences are MDHEN and SYDVKM. Trimming stripped 6 bases from V and 0 bases from J, with 8 bases between. The CDR3 covers 14 residues. The CDR3 nucleotides are TGTGCCAGCAGGGCGGCCGCAACTAATGAAAAACTGTTTTTT. It translates to CASRAAATNEKLFF.

The chain carries TRBV20-1 and TRBJ2-5, with unresolved D. The CDR3 is 11 residues long. The ends were cut back, 7 bases at V and 1 base at J, with 7 bases in the middle. Germline V gene lookup returns CDR1 DFQATT and CDR2 SNEGSKA (reference sequence). DNA of the CDR3: TGCAGTGGAACAGCCCAAGAGACCCAGTACTTC. This sequence encodes CSGTAQETQYF.

This clone was observed a few times. The rearrangement uses TRBV6-5 and TRBJ1-1; D may be TRBD1 (5 bases). Trimming took off 6 bases at V and 0 bases at J, with 8 bases between the two ends. The germline V gene has CDR1 MNHEY and CDR2 SVGAGI. The CDR3 is 13 amino acids. CDR3 residues: CASRRQMNTEAFF. CDR3 DNA: TGTGCCAGCAGGAGACAGATGAACACTGAAGCTTTCTTT.

This chain links TRBV9 with TRBJ2-3; TRBD2 might be the D (7 bases). V was cut by 4 bases and J by 3 bases, with 15 bases left in between. From germline, CDR1 is SGDLS and CDR2 YYNGEE. The CDR3 length is 15 residues. The DNA for the CDR3 is TGTGCCAGCAGCCCCCGGGGGGCGGGAACAGATACGCAGTATTTT. Encoded protein: CASSPRGAGTDTQYF.

The chain carries TRBV18 and TRBJ1-1, with TRBD1 as a possible D gene (6 bases). With 5 bases removed from V and 7 bases from J, the gap between germline ends came to 14 bases. Germline CDR1 reads KGHSH; CDR2 reads LQKENI. CDR3 size: 13 residues. CDR3 protein: CASSATGRDEAFF. CDR3 DNA: TGTGCCAGCTCAGCGACAGGTAGAGATGAAGCTTTCTTT. Filled out from reference TRBV18 and TRBJ1-1, the complete variable domain reads NAGVMQNPRHLVRRRGQEARLRCSPMKGHSHVYWYRQLPEEGLKFMVYLQKENIIDESGMPKERFSAEFPKEGPSILRIQQVVRGDSAAYFCASSATGRDEAFFGQGTRLTVV.

This sequence joins TRBV9 and TRBJ2-1, with 11 bases fitting TRBD2. V dropped 0 bases and J dropped 5; count of bases not matched to a gene: 4. Per germline, CDR1 SGDLS and CDR2 YYNGEE. There are 16 residues in the CDR3. DNA for the CDR3: TGTGCCAGCAGCGTAGGGGCTAGCGGGGGGAACAATGAGCAGTTCTTC. Protein: CASSVGASGGNNEQFF.

The chain is built from TRBV7-2 and TRBJ2-5, with TRBD2 matching 16 bases. The CDR3 runs 17 residues. Germline CDR1 SGHTA, CDR2 FQGNSA. V shed 5 bases and J 4 bases; nucleotides not matched to a gene: 7. The CDR3 region has the DNA TGTGCCAGCAGCCCACCGGGACTAGCGGGAGGGAGAGAGACCCAGTACTTC. As protein: CASSPPGLAGGRETQYF.

The chain links TRBV5-8 to TRBJ2-7; 8 nucleotides agree with TRBD1. Per germline, CDR1 SGHTS and CDR2 YDEGEE. The CDR3 loop spans 14 amino acids. V was clipped by 0 bases and J by 2 bases; unmatched bases: 1. The CDR3 sequence: CASSLGQGPYEQYF. DNA for the CDR3: TGTGCCAGCAGCTTGGGACAGGGGCCCTACGAGCAGTACTTC.

The chain uses TRBV20-1 and TRBJ1-2; D unclear. Looked up from germline, CDR1 is DFQATT and CDR2 is SNEGSKA (reference sequence). There are 10 residues in the CDR3. V dropped 5 bases and J dropped 7 bases, with 8 bases sitting between them. The CDR3 spells CSAVGGGYTF. The CDR3 region has the DNA TGCAGTGCTGTTGGAGGTGGCTACACCTTC.

The gene calls are TRBV29-1 and TRBJ2-5, with 7 bases aligning to TRBD2. The J call is uncertain, as TRBJ2-7 better fits the DNA end. This CDR3 region has 12 residues. Germline V gene sequence: CDR1 SQVTM, CDR2 ANQGSEA. The CDR3 reads CSVAGLTYEQYF. The DNA for the CDR3 is TGCAGCGTTGCGGGACTAACCTACGAGCAGTACTTC.

This chain uses TRBV7-6 with TRBJ2-3; D gene uncertain. The CDR3 has 12 residues. CDR1 is SGHVS and CDR2 is FNYEAQ in the germline V gene. The V and J ends lost 4 bases and 7 bases respectively, with 9 bases between them. The CDR3 sequence is CASSSTRYTQYF. In DNA form, the CDR3 reads TGTGCCAGCAGCTCTACGCGTTATACGCAGTATTTT.

In this sample, this clone turned up once. The rearrangement uses TRBV5-8 and TRBJ1-5; 10 nucleotides match TRBD1. The CDR3 is 15 amino acids. V trimming: 4 bases; J trimming: 2 bases; junction bases outside the gene matches: 3. Germline V gene lookup returns CDR1 SGHTS and CDR2 YDEGEE. CDR3 nucleotide sequence: TGTGCCAGCAGCCCAGGGACAGGGGGCAATCAGCCCCAGCATTTT. Amino acids: CASSPGTGGNQPQHF.

V usage is TRBV9 and J usage is TRBJ2-5, with 7 bases identical to TRBD1. This CDR3 spans 15 amino acids. V lost 1 base, J lost 2 bases, and 5 bases stayed unmatched. The V gene's germline CDR1 is SGDLS and CDR2 YYNGEE. The CDR3 DNA follows: TGTGCCAGCAGCGTACGAGGGGGCCGACAAGAGACCCAGTACTTC. It translates to CASSVRGGRQETQYF.

This chain connects TRBV11-2 to TRBJ2-4; 8 bases line up with TRBD2. Germline CDR1 and CDR2: SGHAT and FQNNGV. The CDR3 loop spans 19 amino acids. V dropped 5 bases and J dropped 0; count of bases not matched to a gene: 15. The CDR3 nucleotides are TGTGCCAGCAGCCCTCATCCGGACGGGAGGGCTATAGCCAAAAACATTCAGTACTTC. Protein: CASSPHPDGRAIAKNIQYF.

This clone was seen a few times. DNA for the CDR3: TGTGCCAGTAGTATAGATCGACAGTCATCCTATAATTCACCCCTCCACTTT. Residues: CASSIDRQSSYNSPLHF. This rearrangement joins TRBV19 to TRBJ1-6, with D possibly being TRBD1 (5 bases). The V and J ends lost 0 bases and 1 base respectively, with 10 bases between them. The CDR3 has 17 residues. The germline gives CDR1 LNHDA, CDR2 SQIVND (reference sequence).